This is a list of T cell receptor beta chains from one sample in a study of OX40 agonist ivuxolimab in advanced cancers. Method: immunoSEQ multiplex PCR; TCRdb's copy keeps in-frame clones and lacks some. Among more than 40,000 clones, roughly 90% were seen once, and the ten largest hold 0.85% to 1.1%. Here the sequenced sample was CD4+ or CD8+ T cells sorted from blood, taken in a trial of the OX40 agonist ivuxolimab. The receptor source for this set is an adult with an advanced solid tumor such as melanoma, head and neck, liver or kidney cancer. Both conserved end residues are part of each CDR3. D genes are given only for firm matches. Size tells how often a clone was seen (once, few, many) or the class of an expanded clone, and some rows leave it out.

clone_size	v_call	j_call	d_call	cdr3_nt	cdr3_aa
NA	TRBV27	TRBJ2-3	NA	TGTGCCAGCAGTTTCGTGGGTACCACAGATACGCAGTATTTT	CASSFVGTTDTQYF
NA	TRBV4-2	TRBJ1-1	NA	TGTGCCAGCAGCCAAGTGCGGGAGCTAGGTTTGGCTTTCTTT	CASSQVRELGLAFF
NA	TRBV6-1	TRBJ2-7	NA	TGTGCCAGCGGGCAAAGGCCCCGGGACTTCTACGAGCAGTACTTC	CASGQRPRDFYEQYF
once	TRBV5-1	TRBJ2-2	NA	TGCGCCAGCAGCCGAGACACCGGGGAGCTGTTTTTT	CASSRDTGELFF
NA	TRBV4-2	TRBJ2-3	TRBD1	TGTGCCAGCAGCCCCCGGGACAGGGGAATCACAGATACGCAGTATTTT	CASSPRDRGITDTQYF
NA	TRBV7-3	TRBJ2-1	TRBD2	TGTGCCAGCTCACCTACCCGGCTAGCGGGCCCAGATTCCTACAATGAGCAGTTCTTC	CASSPTRLAGPDSYNEQFF
once	TRBV21-1	TRBJ2-5	NA	TGTGCCAGCAGCACTAGCGGGAACGGGGAGACCCAGTACTTC	CASSTSGNGETQYF
NA	TRBV29-1	TRBJ2-7	NA	TGCAGCGTTGAAGATCAGGGTTCCTACGAGCAGTACTTC	CSVEDQGSYEQYF
NA	TRBV19	TRBJ2-3	TRBD2	TGTGCCAGTAGTGTCCTAGCGGGAGCCGGAGATACGCAGTATTTT	CASSVLAGAGDTQYF
NA	TRBV5-1	TRBJ2-3	NA	TGCGCCAGCAGCCTGGAGCGGTCGGGGAACACAGATACGCAGTATTTT	CASSLERSGNTDTQYF
NA	TRBV14	TRBJ2-7	TRBD2	TGTGCCAGCAGCCAAGTCGGGGGGGCGCGAGTTTCGGAGCAGTACTTC	CASSQVGGARVSEQYF